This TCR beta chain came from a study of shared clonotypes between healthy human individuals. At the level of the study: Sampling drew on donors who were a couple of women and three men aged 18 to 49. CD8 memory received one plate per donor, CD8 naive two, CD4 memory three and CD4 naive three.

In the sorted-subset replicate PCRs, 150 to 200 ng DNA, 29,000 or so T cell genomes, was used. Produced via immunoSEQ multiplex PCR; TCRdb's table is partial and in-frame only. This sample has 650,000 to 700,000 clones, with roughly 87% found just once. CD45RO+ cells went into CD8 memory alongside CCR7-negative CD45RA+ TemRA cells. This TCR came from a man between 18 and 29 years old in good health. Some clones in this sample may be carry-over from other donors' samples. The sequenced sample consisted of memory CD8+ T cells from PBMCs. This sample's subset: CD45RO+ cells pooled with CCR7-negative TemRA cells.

CDR3 sequence: CASSRLGLTGELFF. In DNA form, the CDR3 reads TGTGCCAGCAGTCGTCTGGGCTTGACCGGGGAGCTGTTTTTT. This chain uses TRBV5-8 with TRBJ2-2; D uncertain. Trimming cost V 5 bases and J 5 bases, with 13 bases left between them. CDR1 is SGHTS and CDR2 is YDEGEE in the germline V gene. The CDR3 length is 14 residues.